This T cell receptor beta chain was profiled in a study of CD8 T cells in Susac syndrome. This CDR3 region has 13 residues. The V end was cut by 8 bases, the J end by 5 bases, with 15 bases between. From blood CD8+ and CD4+ T cells, the TCR beta chain was sequenced. When the RNA was reverse transcribed, random hexamers were used with an input of roughly 0.45 to 1 ug. TCRdb independently ran MiXCR on the immunoSEQ multiplex PCR reads; one entry per CDR3 protein. The table lists about 120,000 distinct CDR3 sequences, about 93% of them singletons. The V and J genes are TRBV12-3 or TRBV12-4 and TRBJ1-1; D gene uncertain. Sequencing was done on a sample of CD4+ T cells from PBMCs. The sequence was obtained from a human donor in good health. CDR3 protein: CASGVGSRTEAFF. The CDR3 region has the DNA TGTGCCAGCGGAGTCGGCAGCCGGACTGAAGCTTTCTTT.